The clone carrying this T cell receptor beta chain has at least ten counts. Its target is not known. This sample was taken from a study of T cells in Graves' hyperthyroidism and ophthalmopathy. The study enrolled patients aged 18 to 65 with newly diagnosed hyperthyroidism of under 2 months' duration. Fresh peripheral blood, 7.5 to 10 ml of it, supplied the PBMCs. Researchers amplified the TCR beta CDR3 regions from RNA transcripts. With the HTBI primer set, the TCR CDR3 went through a first round of RT-PCR. TCRdb re-called the multiplex PCR reads with MiXCR, one entry per CDR3 protein. Of around 450,000 distinct CDR3 sequences listed, roughly an eighth were seen once; the top ten hold about 4.9%. Study observations and caveats: Most expanded thyroid clonotypes above 0.001 recurred in blood.

Sequenced input: blood. This sequence was found in a woman aged 18 to 35 with Graves' hyperthyroidism.

CDR3: CASSPPSGRAAEQFF. The CDR3 bases are TGTGCCAGCAGCCCCCCTAGCGGGAGGGCCGCTGAGCAGTTCTTC. The chain couples TRBV7-2 to TRBJ2-1; 12 nucleotides agree with TRBD2. In germline, CDR1 is SGHTA, CDR2 FQGNSA. The ends lost 5 bases at V and 9 bases at J; junction bases unmatched: 8. CDR3 length: 15 amino acids.